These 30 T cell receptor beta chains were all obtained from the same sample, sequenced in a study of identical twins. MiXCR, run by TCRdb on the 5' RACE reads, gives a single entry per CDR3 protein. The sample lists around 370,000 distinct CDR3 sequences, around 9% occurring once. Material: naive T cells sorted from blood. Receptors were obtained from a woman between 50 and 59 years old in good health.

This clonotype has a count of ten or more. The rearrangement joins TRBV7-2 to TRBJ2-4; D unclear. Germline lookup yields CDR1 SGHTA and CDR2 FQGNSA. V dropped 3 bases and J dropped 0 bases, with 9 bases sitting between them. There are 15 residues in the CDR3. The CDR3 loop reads CASSLSTQAKNIQYF. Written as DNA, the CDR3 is TGTGCCAGCAGCTTGAGTACCCAAGCCAAAAACATTCAGTACTTC.

DNA for the CDR3: TGCGCCAGCAGCTTGCCTACGCGGGAGCGTGGAAAAAACATTCAGTACTTC. Protein: CASSLPTRERGKNIQYF. The chain joins TRBV5-1 to TRBJ2-4; 7 bases match TRBD2. The CDR3 has 17 residues. V shed 1 base, J shed 4 bases, and the junction held 11 bases outside the gene matches. Per germline, CDR1 SGHRS and CDR2 YFSETQ.

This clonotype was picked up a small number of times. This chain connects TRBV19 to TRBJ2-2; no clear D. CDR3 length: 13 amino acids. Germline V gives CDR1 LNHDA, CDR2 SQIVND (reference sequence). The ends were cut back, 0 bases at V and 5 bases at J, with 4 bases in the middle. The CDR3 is CASSIDGTGELFF. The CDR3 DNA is TGTGCCAGTAGTATAGACGGGACCGGGGAGCTGTTTTTT.

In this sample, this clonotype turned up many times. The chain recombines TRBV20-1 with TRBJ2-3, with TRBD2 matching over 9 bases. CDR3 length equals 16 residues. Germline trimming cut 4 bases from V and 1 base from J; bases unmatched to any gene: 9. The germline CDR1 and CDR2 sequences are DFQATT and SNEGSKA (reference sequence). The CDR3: CSATSRGGARTDTQYF. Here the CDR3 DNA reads TGCAGTGCTACCTCCCGCGGGGGGGCTCGCACAGATACGCAGTATTTT.

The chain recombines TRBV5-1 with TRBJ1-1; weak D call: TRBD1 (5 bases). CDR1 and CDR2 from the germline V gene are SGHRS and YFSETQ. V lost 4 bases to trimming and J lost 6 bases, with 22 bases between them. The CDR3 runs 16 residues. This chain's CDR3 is CASSPGDRLWGAEAFF. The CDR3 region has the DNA TGCGCCAGCAGCCCTGGGGACCGATTATGGGGCGCTGAAGCTTTCTTT.

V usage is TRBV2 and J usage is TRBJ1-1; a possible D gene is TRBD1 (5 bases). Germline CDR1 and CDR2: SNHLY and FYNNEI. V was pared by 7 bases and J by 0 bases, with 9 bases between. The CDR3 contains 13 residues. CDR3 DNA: TGTGCCAGCATGACGGACATGAACACTGAAGCTTTCTTT. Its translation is CASMTDMNTEAFF.

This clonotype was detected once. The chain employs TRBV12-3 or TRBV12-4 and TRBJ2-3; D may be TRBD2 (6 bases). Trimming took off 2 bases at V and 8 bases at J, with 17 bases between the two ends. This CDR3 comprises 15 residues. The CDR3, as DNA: TGTGCCAGCAGTTTATCGGGGCAACCCGGGGGTACGCAGTATTTT. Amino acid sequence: CASSLSGQPGGTQYF.

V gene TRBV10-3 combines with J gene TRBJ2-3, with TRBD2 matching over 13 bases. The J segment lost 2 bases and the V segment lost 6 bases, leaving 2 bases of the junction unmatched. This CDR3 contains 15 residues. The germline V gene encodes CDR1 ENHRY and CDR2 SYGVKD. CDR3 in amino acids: CAIRGLAGDTDTQYF. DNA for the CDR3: TGTGCCATCAGAGGACTAGCGGGGGACACAGATACGCAGTATTTT.

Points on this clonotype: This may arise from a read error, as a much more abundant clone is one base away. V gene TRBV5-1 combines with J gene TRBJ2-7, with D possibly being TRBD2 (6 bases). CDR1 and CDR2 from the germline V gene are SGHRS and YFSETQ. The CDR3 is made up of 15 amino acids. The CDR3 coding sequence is TGCCCCAGCAGCTCCGGACTATCCGAGTACTACGAGCAGTACTTC. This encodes CPSSSGLSEYYEQYF.

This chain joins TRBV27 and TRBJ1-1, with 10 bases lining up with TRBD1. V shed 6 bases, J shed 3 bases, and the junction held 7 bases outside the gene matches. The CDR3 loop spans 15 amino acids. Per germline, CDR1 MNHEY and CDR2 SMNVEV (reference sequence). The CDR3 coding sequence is TGTGCCAGCAGAGGACAGGGGGTACGGGACACTGAAGCTTTCTTT. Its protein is CASRGQGVRDTEAFF.

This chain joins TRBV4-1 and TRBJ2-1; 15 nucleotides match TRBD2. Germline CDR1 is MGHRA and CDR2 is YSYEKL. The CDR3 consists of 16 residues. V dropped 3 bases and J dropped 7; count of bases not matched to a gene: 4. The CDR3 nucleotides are TGCGCCAGCAGCCATCCTGGGACTAGCGGGAGGAATGAGCAGTTCTTC. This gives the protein CASSHPGTSGRNEQFF.

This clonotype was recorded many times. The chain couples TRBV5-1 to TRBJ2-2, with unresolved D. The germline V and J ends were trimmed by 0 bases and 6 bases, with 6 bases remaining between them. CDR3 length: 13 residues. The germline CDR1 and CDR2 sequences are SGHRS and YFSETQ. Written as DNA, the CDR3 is TGCGCCAGCAGCTTGGGGTCCGCCGGGGAGCTGTTTTTT. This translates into CASSLGSAGELFF.

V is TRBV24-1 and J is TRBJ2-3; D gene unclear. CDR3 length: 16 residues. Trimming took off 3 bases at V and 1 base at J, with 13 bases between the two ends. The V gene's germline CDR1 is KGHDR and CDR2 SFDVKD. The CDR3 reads CATSDPRPGGTDTQYF. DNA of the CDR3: TGTGCCACCAGTGATCCTCGGCCCGGAGGCACAGATACGCAGTATTTT.

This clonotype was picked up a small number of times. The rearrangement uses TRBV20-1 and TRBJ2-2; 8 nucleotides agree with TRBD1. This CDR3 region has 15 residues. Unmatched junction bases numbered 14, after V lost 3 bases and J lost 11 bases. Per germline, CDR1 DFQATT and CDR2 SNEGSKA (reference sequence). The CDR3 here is CSARDRDRGPNELFF. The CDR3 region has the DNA TGCAGTGCTAGGGACAGGGATAGAGGGCCAAATGAGCTGTTTTTT.

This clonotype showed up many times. DNA for the CDR3: TGCGCCAGCAGCCCCGGAGGAGACGCCGGGGAGCTGTTTTTT. Amino acid sequence: CASSPGGDAGELFF. The chain uses TRBV5-1 and TRBJ2-2; TRBD2 might be the D (5 bases). CDR3 size: 14 residues. The germline gives CDR1 SGHRS, CDR2 YFSETQ. Trimming pared 4 bases from V and 6 bases from J, leaving 13 bases between.

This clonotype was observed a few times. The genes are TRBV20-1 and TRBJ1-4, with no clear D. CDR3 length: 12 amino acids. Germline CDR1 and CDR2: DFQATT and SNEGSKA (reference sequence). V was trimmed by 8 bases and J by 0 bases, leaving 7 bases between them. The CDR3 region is CSTRPTNEKLFF. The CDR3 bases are TGCAGTACTCGACCAACTAATGAAAAACTGTTTTTT.

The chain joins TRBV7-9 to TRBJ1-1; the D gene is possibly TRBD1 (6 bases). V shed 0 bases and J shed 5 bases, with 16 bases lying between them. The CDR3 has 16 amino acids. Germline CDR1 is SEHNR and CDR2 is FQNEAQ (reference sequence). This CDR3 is CASSLAPTGVVTEAFF. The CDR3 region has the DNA TGTGCCAGCAGCTTAGCCCCGACAGGCGTGGTTACTGAAGCTTTCTTT.

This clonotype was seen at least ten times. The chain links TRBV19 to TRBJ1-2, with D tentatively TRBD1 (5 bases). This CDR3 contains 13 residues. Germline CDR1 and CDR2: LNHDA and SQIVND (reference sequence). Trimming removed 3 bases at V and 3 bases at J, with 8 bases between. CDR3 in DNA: TGTGCCAGTAGTATCGGGACCGACTATGGCTACACCTTC. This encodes CASSIGTDYGYTF. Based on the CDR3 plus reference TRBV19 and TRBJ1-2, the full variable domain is DGGITQSPKYLFRKEGQNVTLSCEQNLNHDAMYWYRQDPGQGLRLIYYSQIVNDFQKGDIAEGYSVSREKKESFPLTVTSAQKNPTAFYLCASSIGTDYGYTFGSGTRLTVV.

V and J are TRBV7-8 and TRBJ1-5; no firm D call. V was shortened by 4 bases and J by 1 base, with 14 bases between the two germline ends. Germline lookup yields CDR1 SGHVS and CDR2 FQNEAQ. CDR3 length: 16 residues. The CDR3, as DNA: TGTGCCAGCAGCTCCCGGACTAGTTGGAGCAATCAGCCCCAGCATTTT. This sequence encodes CASSSRTSWSNQPQHF.

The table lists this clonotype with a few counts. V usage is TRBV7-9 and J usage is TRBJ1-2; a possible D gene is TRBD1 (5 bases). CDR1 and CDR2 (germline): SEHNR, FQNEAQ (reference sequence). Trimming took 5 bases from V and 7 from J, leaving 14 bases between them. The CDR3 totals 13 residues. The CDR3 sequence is CASSPGGDGGYTF. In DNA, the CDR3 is TGTGCCAGCAGCCCCGGGGGTGATGGTGGCTACACCTTC.

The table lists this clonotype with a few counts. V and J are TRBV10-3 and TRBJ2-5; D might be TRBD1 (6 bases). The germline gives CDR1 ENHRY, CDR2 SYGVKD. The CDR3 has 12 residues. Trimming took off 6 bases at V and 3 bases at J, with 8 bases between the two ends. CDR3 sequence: CAIRQGKETQYF. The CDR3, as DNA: TGTGCCATCAGACAGGGTAAAGAGACCCAGTACTTC.

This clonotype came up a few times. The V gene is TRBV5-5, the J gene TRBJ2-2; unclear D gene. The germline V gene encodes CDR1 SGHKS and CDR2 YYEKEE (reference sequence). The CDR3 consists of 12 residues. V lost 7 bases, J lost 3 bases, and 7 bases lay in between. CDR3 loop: CASGRYTGELFF. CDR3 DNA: TGTGCCAGCGGGCGGTACACCGGGGAGCTGTTTTTT. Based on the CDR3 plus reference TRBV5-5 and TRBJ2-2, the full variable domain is DAGVTQSPTHLIKTRGQQVTLRCSPISGHKSVSWYQQVLGQGPQFIFQYYEKEERGRGNFPDRFSARQFPNYSSELNVNALLLGDSALYLCASGRYTGELFFGEGSRLTVL.

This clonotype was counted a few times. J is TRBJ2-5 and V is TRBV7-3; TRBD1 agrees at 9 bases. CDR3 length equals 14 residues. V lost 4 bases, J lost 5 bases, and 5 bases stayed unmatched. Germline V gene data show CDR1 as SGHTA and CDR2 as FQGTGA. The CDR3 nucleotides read TGTGCCAGCAGCTCCACAGGGGGCGATGAGACCCAGTACTTC. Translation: CASSSTGGDETQYF.

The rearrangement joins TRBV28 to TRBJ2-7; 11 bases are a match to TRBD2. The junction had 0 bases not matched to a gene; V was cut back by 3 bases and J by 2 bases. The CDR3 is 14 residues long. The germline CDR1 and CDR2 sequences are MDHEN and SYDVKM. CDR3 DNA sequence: TGTGCCAGCAGTTTGACTAGCGGGGCCTACGAGCAGTACTTC. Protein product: CASSLTSGAYEQYF.

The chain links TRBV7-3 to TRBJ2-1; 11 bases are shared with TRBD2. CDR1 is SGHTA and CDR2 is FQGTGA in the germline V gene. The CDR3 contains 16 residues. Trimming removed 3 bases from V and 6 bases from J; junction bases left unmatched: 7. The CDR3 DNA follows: TGTGCCAGCAGCTTGCTAACTAGCGGGAGTAGCAATGAGCAGTTCTTC. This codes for CASSLLTSGSSNEQFF.

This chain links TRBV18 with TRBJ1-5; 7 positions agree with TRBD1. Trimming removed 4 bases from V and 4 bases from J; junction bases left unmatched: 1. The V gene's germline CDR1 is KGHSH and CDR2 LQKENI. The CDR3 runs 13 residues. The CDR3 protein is CASSQQGNQPQHF. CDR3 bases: TGTGCCAGCTCACAACAGGGGAATCAGCCCCAGCATTTT.

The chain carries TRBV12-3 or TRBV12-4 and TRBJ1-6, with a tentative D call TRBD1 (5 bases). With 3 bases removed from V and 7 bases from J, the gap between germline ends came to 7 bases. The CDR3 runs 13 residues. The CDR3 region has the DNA TGTGCCAGCAGTTTTTCAGGGAATTCACCCCTCCACTTT. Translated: CASSFSGNSPLHF.

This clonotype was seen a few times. Here the CDR3 reads CASSPSWGEAFF. CDR3 DNA sequence: TGTGCCAGCAGCCCCTCCTGGGGGGAGGCTTTCTTT. The chain links TRBV7-9 to TRBJ1-1; perhaps TRBD1 as D (5 bases). CDR1 SEHNR and CDR2 FQNEAQ come from the germline V gene (reference sequence). CDR3 length equals 12 residues. Trimming left V 5 bases short and J 11 bases short, with 15 bases between.

The CDR3 coding sequence is TGTGCCAGCAGGCGAAGCGGGAGAACCACAGATACGCAGTATTTT. It translates to CASRRSGRTTDTQYF. The V gene is TRBV6-5, the J gene TRBJ2-3; 8 bases line up with TRBD2. From germline, CDR1 is MNHEY and CDR2 SVGAGI. The CDR3 length is 15 residues. V lost 6 bases and J lost 2; bases outside the gene matches: 7.

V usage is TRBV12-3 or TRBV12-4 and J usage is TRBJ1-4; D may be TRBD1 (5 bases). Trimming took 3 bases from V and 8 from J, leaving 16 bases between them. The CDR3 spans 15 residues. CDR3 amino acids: CASSFLGTRSEKLFF. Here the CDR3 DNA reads TGTGCCAGCAGTTTCCTAGGGACCCGGAGCGAAAAACTGTTTTTT.